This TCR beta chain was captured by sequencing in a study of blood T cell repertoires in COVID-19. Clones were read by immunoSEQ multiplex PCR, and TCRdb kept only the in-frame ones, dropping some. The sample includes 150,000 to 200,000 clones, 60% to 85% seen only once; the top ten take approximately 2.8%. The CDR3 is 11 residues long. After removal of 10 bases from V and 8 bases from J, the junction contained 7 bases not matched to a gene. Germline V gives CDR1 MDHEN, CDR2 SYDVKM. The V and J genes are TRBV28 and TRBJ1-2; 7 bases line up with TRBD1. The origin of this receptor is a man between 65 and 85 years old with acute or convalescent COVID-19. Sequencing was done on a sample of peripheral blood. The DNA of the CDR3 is TGTGCCATTACAGGGGTGCGGGGCTACACCTTC. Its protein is CAITGVRGYTF.